The 4 T cell receptor beta chains presented below share a single source sample, sequenced in a study of blood T cell repertoires in COVID-19. TCRdb keeps only in-frame clones here, not all; method: immunoSEQ multiplex PCR. This repertoire shows some 250,000 clones, 83% found once; its top ten account for approximately 6%. Sequenced input: peripheral blood. All receptors derive from a man aged 80 or over with acute or convalescent COVID-19.

The chain carries TRBV2 and TRBJ2-7; D gene uncertain. Between the trimmed V and J ends, which lost 4 bases and 3 bases, there was a span of 7 bases. The CDR3 sequence is 12 residues long. Germline CDR1 reads SNHLY; CDR2 reads FYNNEI. This chain's CDR3 is CASSVRVYEQYF. CDR3 DNA sequence: TGTGCCAGCAGTGTACGAGTCTACGAGCAGTACTTC.

The rearrangement uses TRBV27 and TRBJ2-1; 14 bases match TRBD2. From germline, CDR1 is MNHEY and CDR2 SMNVEV (reference sequence). The CDR3 has 17 amino acids. V gave up 8 bases and J gave up 6 bases; unmatched junction bases: 12. The CDR3 region is CASCAGTSGRRVNEQFF. The CDR3 coding sequence is TGTGCCAGCTGCGCCGGGACTAGCGGGAGACGGGTCAATGAGCAGTTCTTC.

V and J are TRBV11-3 and TRBJ2-6; possibly TRBD2 for D (6 bases). This CDR3 is built from 21 residues. Trimming removed 0 bases from V and 3 bases from J, with 24 bases in between. Germline V gene lookup returns CDR1 SGHNT and CDR2 YENEEA. The CDR3 reads CASSLDLGRTRILDGANVLTF. In nucleotides, the CDR3 is TGTGCCAGCAGCTTAGATCTGGGGAGGACACGCATACTGGATGGGGCCAACGTCCTGACTTTC.

The gene calls are TRBV2 and TRBJ2-7, with D tentatively TRBD1 (6 bases). The CDR3 loop spans 15 amino acids. CDR1 is SNHLY, CDR2 FYNNEI, per germline. The germline V and J ends were trimmed by 3 bases and 2 bases, with 14 bases remaining between them. The DNA for the CDR3 is TGTGCCAGCAGTGACCTGACAGGAGACCCCTACGAGCAGTACTTC. The encoded protein is CASSDLTGDPYEQYF.